A single sample gave rise to the 25 T cell receptor beta chains below, sequenced in a study of blood T cell repertoires in COVID-19. Sequencing used immunoSEQ multiplex PCR; TCRdb keeps in-frame clones, though not all of them. The data show approximately 100,000 clones, with over 75% seen just once and 20% to 25% held by the top ten. The sequencing input was peripheral blood. These receptors came from a man aged 65-85 years with active or convalescent COVID-19.

The table lists this clone with a few counts. The V gene is TRBV5-1, the J gene TRBJ2-7; maybe TRBD1 (6 bases). This CDR3 region has 13 residues. Germline V gene data show CDR1 as SGHRS and CDR2 as YFSETQ. V lost 5 bases, J lost 1 base, and 10 bases lay in between. CDR3 sequence reads: CASRTGSSYEQYF. CDR3 DNA sequence: TGCGCCAGCAGGACAGGATCTTCCTACGAGCAGTACTTC.

For the CDR3, the DNA is TGCGCCAGCAGCTTGGTTGGCGGGGTTGGCTACGAGCAGTACTTC. It codes for CASSLVGGVGYEQYF. The chain carries TRBV5-1 and TRBJ2-7, with D perhaps TRBD2 (6 bases). Germline CDR1 is SGHRS and CDR2 is YFSETQ. The ends were cut back, 0 bases at V and 3 bases at J, with 13 bases in the middle. This CDR3 has 15 residues.

The rearrangement joins TRBV3-1 (or the pseudogene TRBV3-2) to TRBJ1-2, with D uncertain. This CDR3 spans 14 amino acids. CDR1 and CDR2 from the germline V gene are LGHDT and YNNKEL (reference sequence). Trimming took 3 bases from V and 2 from J, leaving 10 bases between them. DNA for the CDR3: TGTGCCAGCAGCCAGGCAGAACCAAACTATGGCTACACCTTC. Translating it yields CASSQAEPNYGYTF.

CDR3 amino acids: CASSSQGEGNSPLHF. Written as DNA, the CDR3 is TGCGCCAGCAGCTCCCAGGGGGAAGGAAATTCACCCCTCCACTTT. The chain joins TRBV5-1 to TRBJ1-6; 7 bases line up with TRBD1. Germline values: CDR1 SGHRS, CDR2 YFSETQ. The CDR3 covers 15 residues. Losses at the gene ends were 3 bases for V and 7 bases for J; bases not matched to a gene: 7.

The chain has TRBV21-1 and TRBJ2-7; the DNA was not compared with TRBD2, the D call given in the table. TRBV21-1 is assigned pseudogene status. The length of the CDR3 is 12 residues. The CDR3 bases are TGTGCCAGCAGCGAGAAGTACTACGAGCAGTACTTC. This codes for CASSEKYYEQYF.

J is TRBJ1-2 and V is TRBV11-2; no definite D call. CDR3 length equals 13 residues. Germline values: CDR1 SGHAT, CDR2 FQNNGV. Trimming took 5 bases from V and 2 from J, leaving 9 bases between them. The CDR3 loop is CASSPDTNYGYTF. CDR3 DNA: TGTGCCAGCAGCCCCGACACCAACTATGGCTACACCTTC.

The V gene is TRBV5-5, the J gene TRBJ2-5, with 12 bases matching TRBD2. The CDR3 is made up of 17 amino acids. CDR1 and CDR2 from the germline V gene are SGHKS and YYEKEE (reference sequence). The V and J ends lost 0 bases and 4 bases, in that order; junction bases with no gene match: 7. The CDR3 protein is CASSLVASGGAGETQYF. The CDR3 DNA reads as TGTGCCAGCAGCTTGGTAGCTAGCGGGGGGGCGGGAGAGACCCAGTACTTC.

This clone was observed once. The chain uses TRBV6-5 and TRBJ1-1, with 8 bases lining up with TRBD1. V shed 10 bases, J shed 7 bases, and the junction held 8 bases outside the gene matches. This CDR3 comprises 12 residues. From germline, CDR1 is MNHEY and CDR2 SVGAGI. This CDR3 is CATRQGRSEAFF. The CDR3 DNA sequence: TGTGCCACCCGACAGGGGAGAAGTGAAGCTTTCTTT.

The rearrangement uses TRBV7-8 and TRBJ2-7; D uncertain. Germline-derived CDR1 and CDR2 are SGHVS and FQNEAQ. Trimming removed 4 bases at V and 7 bases at J, with 14 bases between. The CDR3 sequence is 13 residues long. Here the CDR3 DNA reads TGTGCCAGCAGCTCTCCACCGGTTTGGGAGCAGTACTTC. This sequence encodes CASSSPPVWEQYF.

The CDR3 here is CASTSRGLAGGYNEQFF. Here the CDR3 DNA reads TGTGCCAGCACCTCACGGGGACTAGCGGGGGGGTACAATGAGCAGTTCTTC. The chain uses TRBV28 and TRBJ2-1, with 16 bases aligning to TRBD2. This CDR3 has 17 amino acids. V gave up 7 bases and J gave up 4 bases; unmatched junction bases: 7. Germline assignment: CDR1 MDHEN and CDR2 SYDVKM.

The genes are TRBV6-2 or TRBV6-3 and TRBJ2-1; D is unresolved. This CDR3 comprises 12 residues. Germline lookup yields CDR1 MNHEY and CDR2 SVGEGT. Trimming took off 6 bases at V and 8 bases at J, with 11 bases between the two ends. CDR3 amino acids: CASSKQRDEQFF. In nucleotides, the CDR3 is TGTGCCAGCAGCAAACAACGGGATGAGCAGTTCTTC.

The J gene is TRBJ2-1, the V gene TRBV20-1, with TRBD2 as a possible D gene (6 bases). The CDR3 runs 14 residues. Trimming left V 3 bases short and J 0 bases short, with 9 bases between. Germline lookup yields CDR1 DFQATT and CDR2 SNEGSKA (reference sequence). CDR3 nucleotides: TGCAGTGCTAGTAGCGGTAGCTCCTACAATGAGCAGTTCTTC. This encodes CSASSGSSYNEQFF.

This clone was detected many times. The chain employs TRBV6-6 and TRBJ2-1; 7 nucleotides align to TRBD2. This CDR3 contains 17 residues. Trimming at V came to 6 bases and at J to 6 bases, leaving 17 bases not matched to a gene. Germline V gene lookup returns CDR1 MNHNY and CDR2 SVGAGI (reference sequence). The CDR3 DNA follows: TGTGCCAGCAGCCGACTAAGGGGCGCGGGAGTCCCCAATGAGCAGTTCTTC. Encoded protein: CASSRLRGAGVPNEQFF.

This rearrangement joins TRBV4-1 to TRBJ1-4; 9 bases fit TRBD1. CDR3 length equals 13 residues. CDR1 MGHRA and CDR2 YSYEKL come from the germline V gene. J was trimmed by 8 bases and V by 4 bases; bases with no gene match: 2. The CDR3 nucleotides are TGCGCCAGCAGCCGGGACAGGGTGGAAAAACTGTTTTTT. This codes for CASSRDRVEKLFF.

The chain combines TRBV4-1 with TRBJ1-3, with 7 positions matching TRBD1. The CDR3 sequence is 17 residues long. Per germline, CDR1 MGHRA and CDR2 YSYEKL. With 1 base clipped from V and 3 bases from J, the junction kept 9 bases outside the gene matches. CDR3: CASSQAPPGGNGNTIYF. CDR3 nucleotide sequence: TGCGCCAGCAGCCAAGCCCCCCCAGGGGGGAATGGAAACACCATATATTTT.

As DNA, the CDR3 is TGTGCCAGCAGTTATAATGAAAAACTGTTTTTT. Its translation: CASSYNEKLFF. The V call is TRBV6-1, the J call TRBJ1-4; D remains unclear. The V end lost 5 bases, the J end lost 4 bases, and 2 bases lay between the germline ends. In germline, CDR1 is MNHNS, CDR2 SASEGT. This CDR3 comprises 11 residues.

This clone was detected only once. This sequence joins TRBV5-6 and TRBJ1-5, with 7 nucleotides matching TRBD1. Trimming removed 3 bases from V and 7 bases from J; junction bases left unmatched: 10. The CDR3 length is 15 residues. Germline assignment: CDR1 SGHDT and CDR2 YYEEEE. The CDR3 loop is CASSSTGTKGQPQHF. CDR3 in DNA: TGTGCCAGCAGCTCGACAGGGACAAAAGGACAGCCCCAGCATTTT. The complete variable domain, with remaining parts taken from reference TRBV5-6 and TRBJ1-5, reads DAGVTQSPTHLIKTRGQQVTLRCSPKSGHDTVSWYQQALGQGPQFIFQYYEEEERQRGNFPDRFSGHQFPNYSSELNVNALLLGDSALYLCASSSTGTKGQPQHFGDGTRLSIL.

This sequence joins TRBV6-5 and TRBJ1-5; weak D call: TRBD1 (6 bases). The CDR3 is 14 amino acids. Looked up from germline, CDR1 is MNHEY and CDR2 is SVGAGI. The CDR3 sequence is CTNYRAGANQPQHF. The CDR3 bases are TGTACCAATTACAGGGCGGGGGCCAATCAGCCCCAGCATTTT.

CDR3 nucleotides: TGCGCCAGCAGCACGACAGCGAACACTGAAGCTTTCTTT. Translation: CASSTTANTEAFF. V and J are TRBV5-1 and TRBJ1-1; TRBD1 is a possible D gene (5 bases). In germline, CDR1 is SGHRS, CDR2 YFSETQ. The V end lost 4 bases, the J end lost 1 base, and 8 bases lay between the germline ends. The CDR3 has 13 amino acids.

The chain couples TRBV21-1 to TRBJ1-1; TRBD1 reflects the table's D call only, with no check against the DNA. TRBV21-1 is listed as a pseudogene. The CDR3 loop spans 14 amino acids. The CDR3 region is CASPPTGNDTEAFF. CDR3 DNA sequence: TGTGCCAGCCCCCCTACAGGGAACGACACTGAAGCTTTCTTT.

V and J are TRBV4-2 and TRBJ1-6, with 8 positions matching TRBD1. V shed 0 bases, J shed 8 bases, and the junction held 3 bases outside the gene matches. This CDR3 is 15 amino acids long. Germline V gives CDR1 LGHNA, CDR2 YNFKEQ. For the CDR3, the DNA is TGTGCCAGCAGCCAAGATCAGACAGGGGATTCACCCCTCCACTTT. It yields the protein CASSQDQTGDSPLHF.

This chain joins TRBV6-5 and TRBJ2-5, with 9 bases aligning to TRBD1. With V trimmed by 7 bases and J by 0 bases, 3 bases remained unmatched. CDR3 length equals 14 residues. Germline V gene sequence: CDR1 MNHEY, CDR2 SVGAGI. The CDR3 here is CASTRDRDQETQYF. The CDR3 nucleotides read TGTGCCAGCACACGGGACAGGGACCAAGAGACCCAGTACTTC.

This clone was recorded a few times. The rearrangement uses TRBV5-1 and TRBJ1-1; 11 bases fit TRBD1. From germline, CDR1 is SGHRS and CDR2 YFSETQ. The CDR3 is 14 residues long. The V gene end was trimmed by 7 bases and the J gene end by 4 bases; junction bases not matched to a gene: 6. This CDR3 reads CASAGTGGFTEAFF. The DNA for the CDR3 is TGCGCCAGCGCCGGGACAGGGGGTTTCACTGAAGCTTTCTTT.

This chain connects TRBV30 to TRBJ2-7; 12 bases are a match to TRBD2. V lost 6 bases to trimming and J lost 5 bases; unmatched junction nucleotides: 5. The CDR3 extends over 13 amino acids. The germline V gene has CDR1 GTSNPN and CDR2 SVGIG (reference sequence). CDR3 nucleotide sequence: TGTGCCTGCTCGGGACTAGCGGGCAACGAGCAGTACTTC. It yields the protein CACSGLAGNEQYF.

The chain is built from TRBV27 and TRBJ2-6, with 9 bases that match TRBD1. The trim removed 6 bases at V and 0 bases at J, leaving 6 bases unmatched. Germline V lookup: CDR1 MNHEY, CDR2 SMNVEV (reference sequence). The CDR3 length is 17 residues. DNA of the CDR3: TGTGCCAGCAGCCCGGGACAGGGCGTCTCTGGGGCCAACGTCCTGACTTTC. Its protein is CASSPGQGVSGANVLTF.